These 2 T cell receptor beta chains were sequenced from one sample in a study of shared clonotypes between healthy human individuals (TCRdb year 2020). CD8 naive samples were CD45RO-negative cells positively selected for CCR7, giving a CD45RA+CCR7+ population that excluded TemRA cells. Library preparation used the immunoSEQ multiplex PCR assay. Imported from immuneACCESS, the table was reduced by TCRdb to in-frame sequences with V and J called. These copies leave out some clones; in studies compared against another copy, an unresolved V gene accounts for under half, and the cause of the remainder is not known. For this sample the table gives roughly 2 million clones, of which less than 95% were detected only once. 1.1% of the sample belongs to the ten largest clones. Sequencing input: naive CD8+ T cells sorted from blood. In the paper's terms, the cell subset or site label means: CD45RA+CCR7+. These receptors were taken from a man between 18 and 35 years old in good health.

This chain links TRBV5-6 with TRBJ2-5, with D perhaps TRBD2 (6 bases). Germline V gene data show CDR1 as SGHDT and CDR2 as YYEEEE. This CDR3 region has 14 residues. The V end was cut by 0 bases, the J end by 5 bases, with 11 bases between. The CDR3 DNA reads as TGTGCCAGCAGCTTGGTGGGAGGTTTGGAGACCCAGTACTTC. This translates into CASSLVGGLETQYF.

This clone was observed a single time. V usage is TRBV7-8 and J usage is TRBJ2-7; tentatively, D is TRBD2 (6 bases). The CDR3 has 12 residues. Germline V gene data show CDR1 as SGHVS and CDR2 as FQNEAQ. V dropped 11 bases and J dropped 6 bases, with 17 bases sitting between them. The CDR3 here is CAGRDSGLEQYF. The CDR3 DNA reads TGTGCCGGCCGGGACTCGGGGCTCGAGCAGTACTTC.